Each of the 15 T cell receptor beta chains below was sequenced from the same sample in a study of T cells in Graves' hyperthyroidism and ophthalmopathy. The source material, RNA transcripts, was used to amplify TCR beta CDR3 regions. The HTBI primer set drove a first-round RT-PCR of the TCR CDR3. TCRdb processed the multiplex PCR reads anew with MiXCR; each CDR3 protein has one entry. This sample has around 760,000 distinct CDR3 sequences; 30% to 40% occur once, and the top ten carry around 30%. The sample consisted of blood. The receptors come from a woman aged 40 to 50 with Graves' hyperthyroidism.

On this clonotype itself: The conserved final phenylalanine or tryptophan is absent from the CDR3, which likely points to a read error. It is unclear where the CDR3 begins or ends on the DNA, so no DNA is shown, and the CDR3 is as TCRdb lists it. The rearrangement uses TRBV7-9 and TRBJ2-5; the D segment call TRBD1 is taken from the table without a DNA check. The CDR3 length equals 8 residues, ends included. CDR1 and CDR2 from the germline V gene are SEHNR and FQNEAQ (reference sequence). The CDR3 loop is CASTFPGY.

The sample holds a few counts of this clonotype. The chain uses TRBV4-1 and TRBJ1-5; no firm D call. This CDR3 has 16 residues. V lost 0 bases and J lost 2, with 11 bases in between. Germline V CDR1 and CDR2: MGHRA, YSYEKL. The CDR3 coding sequence is TGCGCCAGCAGCCAAGAAAAAGGGAGCGGCAATCAGCCCCAGCATTTT. Amino acid sequence: CASSQEKGSGNQPQHF.

The chain has TRBV5-6 and TRBJ1-1; no reliable D call. CDR3 length: 12 amino acids. CDR1 is SGHDT, CDR2 YYEEEE, per germline. V was trimmed by 2 bases and J by 7 bases, leaving 9 bases between them. The CDR3 loop is CASSLGDVEAFF. Written as DNA, the CDR3 is TGTGCCAGCAGCTTAGGAGACGTTGAAGCTTTCTTT.

Ten or more counts support this clonotype. The rearrangement joins TRBV7-2 to TRBJ2-7; 11 nucleotides agree with TRBD2. The ends lost 5 bases at V and 2 bases at J; junction bases unmatched: 8. The CDR3 covers 16 residues. Germline assignment: CDR1 SGHTA and CDR2 FQGNSA. The CDR3 DNA is TGTGCCAGCAGCCGAACCGGGACTAGCGGCCCCTACGAGCAGTACTTC. This encodes CASSRTGTSGPYEQYF.

This clonotype showed up many times. V and J are TRBV9 and TRBJ1-4; no definite D call. Trimming took off 0 bases at V and 7 bases at J, with 7 bases between the two ends. Looked up from germline, CDR1 is SGDLS and CDR2 is YYNGEE. CDR3 length: 13 residues. The CDR3 protein is CASSVDGGEKLFF. The CDR3 DNA sequence: TGTGCCAGCAGCGTAGACGGCGGTGAAAAACTGTTTTTT.

This clonotype has at least ten counts. The V call is TRBV5-1, the J call TRBJ1-3; D may be TRBD1 (6 bases). This CDR3 is 14 amino acids long. Germline V gene lookup returns CDR1 SGHRS and CDR2 YFSETQ. V was clipped by 0 bases and J by 6 bases, with 10 bases between them. The CDR3 bases are TGCGCCAGCAGCTTGGAGGGGGTGGAAAACACCATATATTTT. Amino acid sequence: CASSLEGVENTIYF.

Concerning this clonotype itself: The DNA is omitted, as the CDR3 cannot be located on it reliably, and the CDR3 follows TCRdb's listing. This chain connects TRBV10-3 to TRBJ2-6; no DNA check was done on the table's D call, TRBD2. Germline V CDR1 and CDR2: ENHRY, SYGVKD. The CDR3 has 16 amino acids, counting both end residues. The CDR3 loop reads CAICSAEESGANVLTF.

This clonotype was counted between two and nine times. This chain joins TRBV12-3 or TRBV12-4 and TRBJ2-2; D is perhaps TRBD2 (6 bases). The CDR3 consists of 13 residues. V lost 4 bases to trimming and J lost 6 bases, with 9 bases between them. The CDR3 reads CASSSPGAGELFF. CDR3 in DNA: TGTGCCAGCAGTTCCCCGGGGGCCGGGGAGCTGTTTTTT.

This sequence joins TRBV10-3 and TRBJ2-7, with TRBD1 identical over 12 bases. Germline CDR1 ENHRY, CDR2 SYGVKD. The CDR3 contains 15 residues. V lost 10 bases, J lost 7 bases, and 14 bases stayed unmatched. The DNA for the CDR3 is TGTGCCACGACCGTGGCGGGACAGGGGGCAGAAGAGCAGTACTTC. Protein: CATTVAGQGAEEQYF.

The chain links TRBV12-3 or TRBV12-4 to TRBJ2-2; no reliable D call. Trimming pared 6 bases from V and 3 bases from J, leaving 8 bases between. This CDR3 contains 13 residues. The CDR3 loop is CASRWQYTGELFF. CDR3 bases: TGTGCCAGCAGATGGCAGTACACCGGGGAGCTGTTTTTT.

The V call is TRBV28, the J call TRBJ2-7, with no clear D. This CDR3 spans 14 amino acids. Germline values: CDR1 MDHEN, CDR2 SYDVKM. V lost 6 bases and J lost 0, with 12 bases in between. Here the CDR3 reads CASSDSRSSYEQYF. The CDR3 nucleotides read TGTGCCAGCAGCGATTCGCGGAGCTCCTACGAGCAGTACTTC.

Notes on this clonotype: One end of the junction fails to match germline, which may point to a read error. The chain joins TRBV5-5 to TRBJ2-7; 8 bases agree with TRBD1. The CDR3 runs to 16 residues. CDR1 SGHKS and CDR2 YYEKEE come from the germline V gene (reference sequence). The CDR3 DNA reads as TGCGCCAGCAGCCAGGGTGACCACAGGGGGAGCTACGAGCAGTACTTC. This translates into CASSQGDHRGSYEQYF.

The chain links TRBV12-3 or TRBV12-4 to TRBJ2-3; D might be TRBD1 (5 bases). Trimming removed 3 bases at V and 0 bases at J, with 7 bases between. The CDR3 is 14 amino acids. CDR3 sequence: CASSFQGSTDTQYF. In nucleotides, the CDR3 is TGTGCCAGCAGTTTCCAGGGCAGCACAGATACGCAGTATTTT.

Turning to this clonotype: This may be a read error, as it is one base from a much larger clone. This sequence joins TRBV7-4 and TRBJ1-1, with D hard to call. CDR1 is SGHVT, CDR2 SQSDAQ, per germline. V shed 5 bases and J shed 6 bases, with 19 bases lying between them. The CDR3 is 15 residues long. This CDR3 reads CASSPSVTAKAEAFF. Written as DNA, the CDR3 is TGTGCCAGCAGCCCCTCGGTCACGGCCAAGGCTGAAGCTTTCTTT.

The chain recombines TRBV20-1 with TRBJ1-1; TRBD1 matches 7 bases. J was trimmed by 9 bases and V by 1 base; bases with no gene match: 20. The CDR3 runs 17 residues. CDR1 is DFQATT and CDR2 is SNEGSKA in the germline V gene (reference sequence). CDR3 protein: CSARVTGEGEFFGQAFF. CDR3 coding DNA: TGCAGTGCTAGAGTCACAGGGGAGGGCGAATTTTTCGGACAAGCTTTCTTT.